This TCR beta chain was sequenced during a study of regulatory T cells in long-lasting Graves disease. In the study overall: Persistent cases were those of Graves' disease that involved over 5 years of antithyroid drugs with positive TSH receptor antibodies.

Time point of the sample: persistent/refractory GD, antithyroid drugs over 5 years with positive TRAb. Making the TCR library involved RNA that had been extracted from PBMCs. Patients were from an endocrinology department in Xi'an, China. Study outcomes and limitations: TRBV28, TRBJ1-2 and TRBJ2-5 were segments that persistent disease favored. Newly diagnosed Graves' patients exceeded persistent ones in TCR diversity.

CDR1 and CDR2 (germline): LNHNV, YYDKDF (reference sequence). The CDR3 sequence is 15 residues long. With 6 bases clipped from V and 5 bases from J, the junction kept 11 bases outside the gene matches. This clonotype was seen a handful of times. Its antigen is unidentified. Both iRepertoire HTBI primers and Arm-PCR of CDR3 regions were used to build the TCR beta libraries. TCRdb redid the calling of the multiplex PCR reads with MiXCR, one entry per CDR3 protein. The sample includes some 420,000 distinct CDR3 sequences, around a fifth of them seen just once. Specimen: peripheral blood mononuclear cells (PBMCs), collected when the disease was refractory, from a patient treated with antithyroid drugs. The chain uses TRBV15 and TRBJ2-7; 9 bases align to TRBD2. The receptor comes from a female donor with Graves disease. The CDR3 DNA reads TGTGCCACCAGTCAGCGGTGGCCTAGCGGGAACGAGCAGTACTTC. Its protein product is CATSQRWPSGNEQYF.